The rows below give T cell receptor beta chains drawn from one sample of a study of cytomegalovirus exposure and HLA in healthy donors. This table comes from immunoSEQ multiplex PCR, and its TCRdb copy is limited to in-frame clones, with some not included. This sample has tens of thousands of clones, with more than 75% found just once. What was sequenced was PBMCs. The receptors were sampled from a woman in her thirties or forties in good health and CMV-seropositive. Both conserved end residues are part of each CDR3. Each record gives: clone size, CDR3 length, V gene, D gene, J gene, CDR3 protein, CDR3 DNA. A D gene is named only where the DNA matches it firmly. Some rows mark clone size as missing; the rest say once, few, many or name a class of expanded clone.

>once|14|TRBV27|.|TRBJ1-4
CASSLLGPYEKLFF
TGTGCCAGCAGTTTGCTGGGCCCCTATGAAAAACTGTTTTTT
>.|14|TRBV28|.|TRBJ2-1
CASSFNGISNEQFF
TGTGCCAGCAGCTTCAACGGGATCTCCAATGAGCAGTTCTTC
>.|13|TRBV5-1|.|TRBJ1-4
CASSLQSNEKLFF
TGCGCCAGCAGCTTGCAATCTAATGAAAAACTGTTTTTT
>.|15|TRBV7-9|TRBD1|TRBJ2-4
CASSRDRGEKNIQYF
TGTGCCAGCAGCCGGGACAGGGGAGAGAAAAACATTCAGTACTTC
>few|17|TRBV28|TRBD1|TRBJ1-4
CASSLWDRAGTNEKLFF
TGTGCCAGCAGTTTATGGGACAGGGCTGGAACTAATGAAAAACTGTTTTTT
>.|15|TRBV6-1|.|TRBJ1-6
CASSTRDISGSPLHF
TGTGCCAGCAGCACCCGGGATATAAGTGGTTCACCCCTCCACTTT
>.|14|TRBV10-1|.|TRBJ1-4
CASSGQGREEKLFF
TGCGCCAGCAGTGGCCAGGGGAGGGAGGAAAAACTGTTTTTT
>.|15|TRBV29-1|.|TRBJ2-2
CSVERFSGNTGELFF
TGCAGCGTTGAAAGGTTCAGCGGCAACACCGGGGAGCTGTTTTTT
>few|17|TRBV7-9|TRBD1|TRBJ1-1
CASSPPGTGTANTEAFF
TGTGCCAGCAGCCCTCCCGGGACAGGGACGGCGAACACTGAAGCTTTCTTT
>.|13|TRBV12-5|.|TRBJ1-1
CASGPVSNTEAFF
TGTGCTAGTGGTCCCGTGTCGAACACTGAAGCTTTCTTT
>once|15|TRBV5-3|.|TRBJ1-1
CARSYKQGLNTEAFF
TGTGCCAGAAGCTATAAACAGGGACTGAACACTGAAGCTTTCTTT
>.|15|TRBV18|TRBD1|TRBJ1-1
CASSPFGQGDTEAFF
TGTGCCAGCTCACCGTTCGGACAGGGGGACACTGAAGCTTTCTTT
>.|13|TRBV6-5|TRBD1|TRBJ2-5
CASSYSTGGTQYF
TGTGCCAGCAGTTACTCGACAGGGGGGACCCAGTACTTC
>.|15|TRBV4-1|.|TRBJ2-7
CASSQIGGVDYEQYF
TGCGCCAGCAGCCAAATCGGGGGAGTTGACTACGAGCAGTACTTC
>once|17|TRBV9|TRBD1|TRBJ1-1
CASSAAAPGQIYTEAFF
TGTGCCAGCAGCGCCGCGGCACCGGGACAGATATACACTGAAGCTTTCTTT
>.|18|TRBV19|.|TRBJ2-6
CASSIRQAGISGANVLTF
TGTGCCAGTAGTATAAGGCAGGCAGGGATCTCTGGGGCCAACGTCCTGACTTTC
>.|15|TRBV2|.|TRBJ2-1
CASRKQGHGRDEQFF
TGTGCCAGCAGAAAACAGGGTCACGGTAGGGATGAGCAGTTCTTC
>.|15|TRBV11-2|TRBD1|TRBJ1-1
CASSPRTGDHTEAFF
TGTGCCAGCAGCCCTCGGACAGGGGACCACACTGAAGCTTTCTTT
>.|19|TRBV10-3|.|TRBJ1-5
CAISEKAAVRPYSNQPQHF
TGTGCCATCAGTGAGAAAGCCGCGGTTCGGCCCTATAGCAATCAGCCCCAGCATTTT
>.|13|TRBV2|TRBD2|TRBJ2-1
CASSPLAGYEQFF
TGTGCCAGCAGTCCTCTAGCGGGCTATGAGCAGTTCTTC
>.|15|TRBV28|TRBD1|TRBJ1-2
CASSTGTVTGYGYTF
TGTGCCAGCAGCACCGGGACAGTCACAGGCTATGGCTACACCTTC
>.|13|TRBV6-1|TRBD1|TRBJ1-1
CASSEDRGTEAFF
TGTGCCAGCAGTGAAGACAGGGGGACTGAAGCTTTCTTT
>.|13|TRBV5-1|TRBD1|TRBJ1-1
CASSSTGGTEAFF
TGCGCCAGCAGCTCCACAGGGGGCACTGAAGCTTTCTTT
>.|12|TRBV7-2|.|TRBJ2-1
CASSLLANEQFF
TGTGCCAGCAGCCTCTTGGCCAATGAGCAGTTCTTC
>.|15|TRBV29-1|TRBD2|TRBJ2-1
CSVEGGTSGNDEQFF
TGCAGCGTTGAAGGCGGGACTAGCGGGAACGATGAGCAGTTCTTC
>once|14|TRBV7-8|.|TRBJ1-4
CASSLGRGRGKLFF
TGTGCCAGCAGCCTGGGTCGGGGTCGCGGAAAACTGTTTTTT
>.|15|TRBV7-9|.|TRBJ1-1
CASSLPGPGNTEAFF
TGTGCCAGCAGCTTACCAGGGCCTGGGAACACTGAAGCTTTCTTT
>.|12|TRBV7-2|.|TRBJ2-7
CASRRDSYEQYF
TGTGCCAGCAGACGAGACAGCTACGAGCAGTACTTC
>.|16|TRBV11-2|TRBD1|TRBJ1-6
CASSPGGQGANSPLHF
TGTGCCAGCAGCCCAGGCGGACAGGGGGCGAATTCACCCCTCCACTTT
>.|14|TRBV18|.|TRBJ1-1
CASSPGAVNTEAFF
TGTGCCAGCTCACCAGGGGCGGTAAACACTGAAGCTTTCTTT
>.|14|TRBV5-4|TRBD1|TRBJ2-3
CASARDSVTDTQYF
TGTGCCAGCGCCCGGGACAGTGTCACAGATACGCAGTATTTT
>.|15|TRBV19|TRBD1|TRBJ2-3
CASSLDRGQGDTQYF
TGTGCCAGTAGCCTCGACAGGGGTCAAGGAGATACGCAGTATTTT
>.|15|TRBV19|.|TRBJ2-7
CASNFAASVPYEQYF
TGTGCCAGTAATTTTGCGGCTAGCGTACCCTACGAGCAGTACTTC
>few|11|TRBV27|TRBD1|TRBJ2-7
CASSWQGVQYF
TGTGCCAGCAGTTGGCAGGGGGTGCAGTACTTC
>once|15|TRBV7-6|TRBD1|TRBJ1-1
CASRHTTGANTEAFF
TGTGCCAGCAGACACACGACAGGGGCGAACACTGAAGCTTTCTTT
>.|14|TRBV5-4|TRBD2|TRBJ2-7
CASSIERGVYEQYF
TGTGCCAGCAGCATAGAGCGGGGGGTCTACGAGCAGTACTTC
>.|16|TRBV7-9|TRBD1|TRBJ2-2
CASSLEDYRGLGELFF
TGTGCCAGCAGCTTGGAGGACTACAGGGGGCTCGGGGAGCTGTTTTTT
>.|13|TRBV30|.|TRBJ1-2
CAWSAWGQGGYTF
TGTGCCTGGAGTGCCTGGGGGCAGGGTGGCTACACCTTC
>.|15|TRBV28|TRBD2|TRBJ2-7
CASSLWRGFSYEQYF
TGTGCCAGCAGTTTATGGCGGGGGTTCTCCTACGAGCAGTACTTC
>few|16|TRBV28|.|TRBJ1-2
CASRRSYGSGNYGYTF
TGTGCCAGCAGACGATCGTATGGGTCAGGCAACTATGGCTACACCTTC
>.|15|TRBV7-7|.|TRBJ2-5
CASGTGRGVQETQYF
TGTGCTAGCGGTACAGGGAGAGGGGTCCAAGAGACCCAGTACTTC
>.|15|TRBV18|.|TRBJ2-7
CASSPLQGSNYEQYF
TGTGCCAGCTCACCATTACAGGGATCGAATTACGAGCAGTACTTC
>.|11|TRBV29-1|.|TRBJ2-5
CSVGSRETQYF
TGCAGCGTTGGTAGCCGCGAGACCCAGTACTTC
>.|13|TRBV9|.|TRBJ2-1
CASSVERDNEQFF
TGTGCCAGCAGCGTAGAGAGGGACAATGAGCAGTTCTTC
>once|15|TRBV27|.|TRBJ2-1
CASSLILPGGNEQFF
TGTGCCAGCAGTTTAATCTTGCCCGGGGGCAATGAGCAGTTCTTC
>once|15|TRBV4-2|TRBD1|TRBJ1-1
CASSPRTGGITEAFF
TGTGCCAGCAGCCCGAGGACAGGGGGCATCACTGAAGCTTTCTTT
>.|17|TRBV4-3|.|TRBJ2-2
CASSQVVGDLETGELFF
TGCGCCAGCAGCCAAGTAGTAGGGGACTTGGAAACCGGGGAGCTGTTTTTT
>.|13|TRBV30|TRBD1|TRBJ1-6
CAWSVQGRSPLHF
TGTGCCTGGAGTGTACAGGGGAGATCACCCCTCCACTTT
>.|13|TRBV2|TRBD2|TRBJ2-7
CASAGLAGNEQYF
TGTGCCAGCGCGGGACTAGCGGGGAACGAGCAGTACTTC
>.|12|TRBV28|.|TRBJ1-3
CASSDIPNTIYF
TGTGCCAGCAGTGACATCCCAAACACCATATATTTT
>.|16|TRBV6-5|TRBD2|TRBJ2-7
CASSYSTSGRYDEQYF
TGTGCCAGCAGTTACTCGACTAGCGGGAGATATGACGAGCAGTACTTC
>.|15|TRBV9|.|TRBJ1-5
CASSVDPTVNQPQHF
TGTGCCAGCAGCGTAGATCCGACAGTAAATCAGCCCCAGCATTTT
>.|15|TRBV28|.|TRBJ2-4
CASSSPGKAMDIQYF
TGTGCCAGCAGCTCCCCGGGGAAGGCGATGGACATTCAGTACTTC
>.|13|TRBV5-1|.|TRBJ1-5
CASSLGTHQPQHF
TGCGCCAGCTCCCTGGGGACACATCAGCCCCAGCATTTT
>.|17|TRBV4-1|.|TRBJ2-2
CASSQVLSGEVSGELFF
TGCGCCAGCAGCCAAGTCTTGTCGGGAGAGGTTTCCGGGGAGCTGTTTTTT
>.|21|TRBV30|TRBD1|TRBJ1-3
CAWSAGSYRDRATYSGNTIYF
TGTGCCTGGAGTGCTGGAAGCTACCGGGACAGGGCCACCTACTCTGGAAACACCATATATTTT
>.|14|TRBV7-8|.|TRBJ1-1
CASSLGVEGGEAFF
TGTGCCAGCAGCTTAGGGGTTGAGGGTGGAGAAGCTTTCTTT
>.|18|TRBV7-8|.|TRBJ1-2
CASSLWRVPGRANYGYTF
TGTGCCAGCAGCTTATGGAGGGTCCCGGGACGAGCTAACTATGGCTACACCTTC